This T cell receptor beta chain was identified in a study of cytomegalovirus exposure and HLA in healthy donors. Whole-study findings and limits: Specificity of a few CMV-associated chains for CMV antigens was verified in vitro. Cytomegalovirus-associated status was assigned to some 180 TCR beta chains. The majority of TCR sequences were rare, yet some public TCRs appeared in many donors.

Points on this clone: The antigen remains unidentified.

Trimming took 5 bases from V and 2 from J; bases not matched to a gene: 6. The CDR3 runs 14 residues. Per the germline V gene, CDR1 is SGHRS and CDR2 is YFSETQ. Repertoires were generated with immunoSEQ multiplex PCR, while TCRdb's copy carries only in-frame clones and drops some. The table has 160,000 or so clones, 84% seen once; the top ten hold approximately 10%. Sequencing input: PBMCs. The rearrangement links TRBV5-1 to TRBJ2-5; 7 positions agree with TRBD2. The receptor comes from a man in his thirties or forties in good health and CMV-seropositive. The CDR3 loop reads CASRLTSSQETQYF. CDR3 DNA sequence: TGCGCCAGCAGGTTGACTAGCAGTCAAGAGACCCAGTACTTC.